The present entry profiles one T cell receptor (beta chain) with its context. Assay used: immunoSEQ multiplex PCR; TCRdb lists only in-frame clones, some missing. The data contain fewer than 75,000 clones, approximately 90% of them singletons. Losses at the gene ends were 1 base for V and 0 bases for J; bases not matched to a gene: 15. Germline V gives CDR1 MNHNS, CDR2 SASEGT. This CDR3 contains 22 residues. The sample comes from a study of T cell changes during pregnancy in multiple sclerosis. The gene calls are TRBV6-1 and TRBJ2-4; 13 nucleotides agree with TRBD2. Source: peripheral blood, taken after pregnancy. This TCR came from a female donor in good health, enrolled as a control in a pregnancy study. The CDR3 region is CASSEVFSGTSGTWGAKNIQYF. CDR3 DNA: TGTGCCAGCAGTGAAGTATTTTCCGGGACTAGCGGGACCTGGGGAGCCAAAAACATTCAGTACTTC.